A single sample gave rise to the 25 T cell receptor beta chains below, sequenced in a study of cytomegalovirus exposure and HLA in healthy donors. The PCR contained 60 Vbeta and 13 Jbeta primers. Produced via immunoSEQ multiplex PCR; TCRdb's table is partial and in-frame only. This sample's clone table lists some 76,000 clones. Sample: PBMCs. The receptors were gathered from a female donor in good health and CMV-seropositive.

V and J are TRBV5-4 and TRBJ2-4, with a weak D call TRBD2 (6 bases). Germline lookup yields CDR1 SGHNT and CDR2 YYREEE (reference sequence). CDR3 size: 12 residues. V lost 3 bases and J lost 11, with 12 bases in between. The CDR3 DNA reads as TGTGCCAGCAGCTCGACGGGCGGGGTTCAGTACTTC. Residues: CASSSTGGVQYF.

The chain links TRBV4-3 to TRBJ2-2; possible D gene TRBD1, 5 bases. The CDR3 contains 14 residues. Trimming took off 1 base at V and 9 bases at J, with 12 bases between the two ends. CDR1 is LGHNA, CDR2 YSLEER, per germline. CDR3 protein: CASSQGDQGRELFF. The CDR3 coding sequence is TGCGCCAGCAGCCAAGGCGATCAGGGCCGGGAGCTGTTTTTT.

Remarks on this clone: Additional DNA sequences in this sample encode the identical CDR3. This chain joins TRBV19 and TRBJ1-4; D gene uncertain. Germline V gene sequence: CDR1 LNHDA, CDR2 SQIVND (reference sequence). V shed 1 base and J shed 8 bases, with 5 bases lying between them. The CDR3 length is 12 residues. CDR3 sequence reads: CASSIVSEKLFF. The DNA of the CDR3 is TGTGCCAGTAGTATAGTCTCGGAAAAACTGTTTTTT. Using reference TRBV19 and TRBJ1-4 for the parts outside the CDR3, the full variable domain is DGGITQSPKYLFRKEGQNVTLSCEQNLNHDAMYWYRQDPGQGLRLIYYSQIVNDFQKGDIAEGYSVSREKKESFPLTVTSAQKNPTAFYLCASSIVSEKLFFGSGTQLSVL.

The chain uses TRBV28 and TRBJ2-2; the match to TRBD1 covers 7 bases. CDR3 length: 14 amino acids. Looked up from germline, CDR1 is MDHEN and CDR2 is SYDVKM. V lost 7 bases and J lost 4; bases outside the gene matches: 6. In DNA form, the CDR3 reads TGTGCCAGCAATCGGGACAGTCGCACCGGGGAGCTGTTTTTT. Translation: CASNRDSRTGELFF.

CDR3 loop: CASSRGGGAYNEQFF. The CDR3, as DNA: TGCGCCAGCAGCCGCGGAGGGGGGGCTTACAATGAGCAGTTCTTC. The chain links TRBV4-1 to TRBJ2-1, with a possible D match to TRBD2 (7 bases). The CDR3 totals 15 residues. The V end was cut by 4 bases, the J end by 4 bases, with 14 bases between. Germline V gene lookup returns CDR1 MGHRA and CDR2 YSYEKL.

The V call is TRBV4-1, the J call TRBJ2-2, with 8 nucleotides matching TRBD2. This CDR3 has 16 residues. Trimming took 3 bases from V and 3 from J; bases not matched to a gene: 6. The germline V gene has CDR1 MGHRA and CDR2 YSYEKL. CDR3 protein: CASSQEGLVYTGELFF. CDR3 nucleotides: TGCGCCAGCAGCCAGGAGGGACTAGTATACACCGGGGAGCTGTTTTTT.

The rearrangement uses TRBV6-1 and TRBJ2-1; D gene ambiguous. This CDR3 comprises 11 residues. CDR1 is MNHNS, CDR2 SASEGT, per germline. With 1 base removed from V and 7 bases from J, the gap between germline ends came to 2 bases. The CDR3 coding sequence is TGTGCCAGCAGTGAAGTAAATGAGCAGTTCTTC. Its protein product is CASSEVNEQFF.

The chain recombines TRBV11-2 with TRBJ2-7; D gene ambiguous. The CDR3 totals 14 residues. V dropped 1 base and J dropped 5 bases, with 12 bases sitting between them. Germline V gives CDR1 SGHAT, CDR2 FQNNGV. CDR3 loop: CASSLALSVNEQYF. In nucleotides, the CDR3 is TGTGCCAGCAGCTTAGCCCTCTCAGTCAACGAGCAGTACTTC.

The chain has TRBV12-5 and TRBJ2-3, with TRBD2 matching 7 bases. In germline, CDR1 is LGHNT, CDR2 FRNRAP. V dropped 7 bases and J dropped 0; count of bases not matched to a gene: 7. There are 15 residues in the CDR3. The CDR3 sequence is CASAVGGTSTDTQYF. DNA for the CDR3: TGTGCTAGTGCGGTGGGGGGGACGAGCACAGATACGCAGTATTTT.

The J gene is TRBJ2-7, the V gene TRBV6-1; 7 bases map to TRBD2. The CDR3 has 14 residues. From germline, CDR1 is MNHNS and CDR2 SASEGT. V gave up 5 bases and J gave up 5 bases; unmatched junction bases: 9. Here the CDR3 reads CASSTASGADEQYF. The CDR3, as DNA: TGTGCCAGCAGTACCGCTAGCGGAGCAGACGAGCAGTACTTC.

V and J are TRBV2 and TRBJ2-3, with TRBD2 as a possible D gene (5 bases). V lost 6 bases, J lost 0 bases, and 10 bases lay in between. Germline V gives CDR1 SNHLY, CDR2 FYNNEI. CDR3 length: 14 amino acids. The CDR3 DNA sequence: TGTGCCAGCAGCCCGAGGACTAGCACAGATACGCAGTATTTT. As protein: CASSPRTSTDTQYF.

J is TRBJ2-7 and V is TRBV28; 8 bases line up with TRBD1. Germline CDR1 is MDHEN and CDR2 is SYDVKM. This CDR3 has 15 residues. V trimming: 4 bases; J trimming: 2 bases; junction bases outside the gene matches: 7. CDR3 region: CASSSHRGSAYEQYF. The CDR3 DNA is TGTGCCAGCAGTTCGCACAGGGGGAGCGCCTACGAGCAGTACTTC.

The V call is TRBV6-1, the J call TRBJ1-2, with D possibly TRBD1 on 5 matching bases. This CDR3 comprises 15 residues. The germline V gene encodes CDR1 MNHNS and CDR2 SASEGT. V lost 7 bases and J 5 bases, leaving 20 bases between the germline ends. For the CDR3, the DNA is TGTGCCAGCATTGGGTCCTCGGGGGTAACGTATGGCTACACCTTC. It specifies CASIGSSGVTYGYTF.

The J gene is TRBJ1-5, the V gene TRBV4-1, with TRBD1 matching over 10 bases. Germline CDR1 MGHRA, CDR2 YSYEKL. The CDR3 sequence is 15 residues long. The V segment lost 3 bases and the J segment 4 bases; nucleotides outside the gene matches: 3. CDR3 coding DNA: TGCGCCAGCAGCCACGCGGGACAGGGGAATCAGCCCCAGCATTTT. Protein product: CASSHAGQGNQPQHF.

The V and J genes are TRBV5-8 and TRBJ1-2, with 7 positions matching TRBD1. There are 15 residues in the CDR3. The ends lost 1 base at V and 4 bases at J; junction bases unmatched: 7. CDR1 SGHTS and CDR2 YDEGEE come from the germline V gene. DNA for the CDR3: TGTGCCAGCAGCTTGACAGGGGAAGAAGTCTATGGCTACACCTTC. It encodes CASSLTGEEVYGYTF.

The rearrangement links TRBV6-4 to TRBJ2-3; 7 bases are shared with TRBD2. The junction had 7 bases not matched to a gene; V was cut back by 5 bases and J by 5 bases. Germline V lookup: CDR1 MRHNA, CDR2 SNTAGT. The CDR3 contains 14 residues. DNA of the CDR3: TGTGCCAGCAGTAGAAGCGGGGCAGGAGATACGCAGTATTTT. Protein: CASSRSGAGDTQYF.

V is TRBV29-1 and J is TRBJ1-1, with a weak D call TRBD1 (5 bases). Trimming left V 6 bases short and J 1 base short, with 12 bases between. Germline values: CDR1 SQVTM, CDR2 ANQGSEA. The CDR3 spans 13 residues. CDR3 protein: CSVGMGGNTEAFF. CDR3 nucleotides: TGCAGCGTCGGGATGGGGGGGAACACTGAAGCTTTCTTT.

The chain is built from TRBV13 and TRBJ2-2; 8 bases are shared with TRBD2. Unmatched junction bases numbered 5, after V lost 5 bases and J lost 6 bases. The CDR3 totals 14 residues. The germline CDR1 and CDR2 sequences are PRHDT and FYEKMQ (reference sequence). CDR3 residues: CASSAPGGAGELFF. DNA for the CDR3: TGTGCCAGCAGCGCCCCGGGGGGGGCCGGGGAGCTGTTTTTT. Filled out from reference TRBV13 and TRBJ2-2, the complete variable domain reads AAGVIQSPRHLIKEKRETATLKCYPIPRHDTVYWYQQGPGQDPQFLISFYEKMQSDKGSIPDRFSAQQFSDYHSELNMSSLELGDSALYFCASSAPGGAGELFFGEGSRLTVL.

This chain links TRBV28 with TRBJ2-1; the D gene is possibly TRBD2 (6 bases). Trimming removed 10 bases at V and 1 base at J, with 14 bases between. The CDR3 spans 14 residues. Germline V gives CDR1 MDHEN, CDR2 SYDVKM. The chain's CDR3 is CATEPGGSYNEQFF. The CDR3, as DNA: TGTGCCACCGAGCCCGGGGGATCCTACAATGAGCAGTTCTTC.

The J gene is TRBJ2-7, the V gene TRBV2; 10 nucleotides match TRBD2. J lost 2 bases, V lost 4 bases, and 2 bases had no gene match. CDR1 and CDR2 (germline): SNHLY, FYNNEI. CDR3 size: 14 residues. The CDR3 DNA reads TGTGCCAGCAGTGGACTAGCGGGCGCCTACGAGCAGTACTTC. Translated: CASSGLAGAYEQYF.

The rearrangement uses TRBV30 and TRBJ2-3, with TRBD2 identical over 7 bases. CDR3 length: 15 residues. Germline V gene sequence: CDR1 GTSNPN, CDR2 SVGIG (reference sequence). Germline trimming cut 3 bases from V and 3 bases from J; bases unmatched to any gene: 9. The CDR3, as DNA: TGTGCCTGGAGGCCGGGGAGGGCGGGAACAGATACGCAGTATTTT. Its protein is CAWRPGRAGTDTQYF.

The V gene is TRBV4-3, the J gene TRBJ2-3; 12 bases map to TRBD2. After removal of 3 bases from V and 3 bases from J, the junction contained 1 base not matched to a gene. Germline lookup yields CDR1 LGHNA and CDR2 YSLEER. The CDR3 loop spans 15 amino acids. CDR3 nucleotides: TGCGCCAGCAGCCAGACTAGCGGGGGAACAGATACGCAGTATTTT. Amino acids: CASSQTSGGTDTQYF.

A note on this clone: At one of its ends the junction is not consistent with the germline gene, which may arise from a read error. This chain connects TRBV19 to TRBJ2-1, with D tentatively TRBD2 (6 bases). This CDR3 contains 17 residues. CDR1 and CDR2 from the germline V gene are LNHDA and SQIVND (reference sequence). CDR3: CASSIVGRASSDNEQFF. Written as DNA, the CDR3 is TGTGCCAGTAGTATAGTCGGGAGAGCAAGCTCCGACAATGAGCAGTTCTTC.

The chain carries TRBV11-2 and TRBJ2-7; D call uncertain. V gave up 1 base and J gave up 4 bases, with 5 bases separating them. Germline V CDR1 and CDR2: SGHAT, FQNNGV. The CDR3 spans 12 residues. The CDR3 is CASSLALYEQYF. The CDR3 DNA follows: TGTGCCAGCAGCTTAGCCCTTTACGAGCAGTACTTC.

The CDR3 nucleotides read TGTGCCAGCAGCGAGACAGGGGGTCGGTATGGCTACACCTTC. Amino acids: CASSETGGRYGYTF. The chain is built from TRBV5-6 and TRBJ1-2; 9 nucleotides align to TRBD1. V trimming: 4 bases; J trimming: 5 bases; junction bases outside the gene matches: 6. The CDR3 is 14 amino acids. Germline-derived CDR1 and CDR2 are SGHDT and YYEEEE.